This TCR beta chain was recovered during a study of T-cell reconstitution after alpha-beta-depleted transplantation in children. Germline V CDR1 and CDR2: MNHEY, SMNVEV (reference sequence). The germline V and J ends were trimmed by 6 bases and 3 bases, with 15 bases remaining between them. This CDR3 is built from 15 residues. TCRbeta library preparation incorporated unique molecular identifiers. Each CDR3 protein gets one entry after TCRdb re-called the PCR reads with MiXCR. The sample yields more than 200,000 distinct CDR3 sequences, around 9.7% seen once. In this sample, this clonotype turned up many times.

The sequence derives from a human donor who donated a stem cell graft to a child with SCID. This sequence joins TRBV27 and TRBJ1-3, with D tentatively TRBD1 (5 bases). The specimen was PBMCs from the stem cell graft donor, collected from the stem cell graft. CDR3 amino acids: CASSRGGGSGNTIYF. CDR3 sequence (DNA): TGTGCCAGCAGCCGTGGGGGGGGTAGTGGAAACACCATATATTTT.